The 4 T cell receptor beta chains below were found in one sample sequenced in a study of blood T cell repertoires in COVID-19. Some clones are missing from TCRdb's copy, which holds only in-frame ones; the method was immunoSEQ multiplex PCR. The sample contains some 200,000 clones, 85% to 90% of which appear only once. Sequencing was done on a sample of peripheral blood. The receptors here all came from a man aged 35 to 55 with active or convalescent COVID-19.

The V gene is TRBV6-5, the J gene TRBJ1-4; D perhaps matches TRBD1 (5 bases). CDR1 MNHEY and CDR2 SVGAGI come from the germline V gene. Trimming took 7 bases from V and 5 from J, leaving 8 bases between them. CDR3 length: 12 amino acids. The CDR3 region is CASTDRNEKLFF. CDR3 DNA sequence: TGTGCCAGCACCGACAGAAATGAAAAACTGTTTTTT.

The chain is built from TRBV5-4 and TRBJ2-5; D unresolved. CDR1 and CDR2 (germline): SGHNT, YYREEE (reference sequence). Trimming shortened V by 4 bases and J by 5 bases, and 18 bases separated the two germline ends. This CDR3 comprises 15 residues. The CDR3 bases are TGTGCCAGCAGCATGGGTGCCTACCCGGAGGAGACCCAGTACTTC. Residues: CASSMGAYPEETQYF.

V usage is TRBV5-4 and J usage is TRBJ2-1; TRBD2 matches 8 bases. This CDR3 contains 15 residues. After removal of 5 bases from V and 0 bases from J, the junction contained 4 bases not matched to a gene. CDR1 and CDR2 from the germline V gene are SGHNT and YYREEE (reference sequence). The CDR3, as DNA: TGTGCCAGCAGTCCTACTAGCGGCTCCTACAATGAGCAGTTCTTC. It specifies CASSPTSGSYNEQFF.

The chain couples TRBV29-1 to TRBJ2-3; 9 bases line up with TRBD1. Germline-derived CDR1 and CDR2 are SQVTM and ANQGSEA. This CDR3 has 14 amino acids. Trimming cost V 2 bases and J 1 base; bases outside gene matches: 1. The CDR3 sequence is CSVERDRGTDTQYF. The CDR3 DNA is TGCAGCGTTGAACGGGACAGGGGCACAGATACGCAGTATTTT.